A selection of T cell receptor beta chains follows, all from one sample in a study of CD8 T cells in Susac syndrome. From the immunoSEQ multiplex PCR reads, TCRdb called clonotypes with MiXCR, one entry per CDR3 protein. The profile covers some 450,000 distinct CDR3 sequences, with more than 80% appearing a single time and about 0.12% taken by the ten largest. Material for sequencing was CD8+ T cells from PBMCs. Receptors were obtained from a human donor with multiple sclerosis. Each CDR3 is given with its conserved first and last residue. D genes are given only for firm matches. Clone size is shown for a subset of rows, as once, few, many or a class of expanded clone.

D gene	clone size	V gene	J gene	CDR3 DNA	CDR3 protein
-	-	TRBV3-1	TRBJ2-1	TGTGCCAGCAGCCAAGACCCAGGGGATGATGAGCAGTTCTTC	CASSQDPGDDEQFF
-	-	TRBV19	TRBJ1-4	TGTGCCAGCGGGGGGGACACTATGAATGAAAAACTGTTTTTT	CASGGDTMNEKLFF
-	-	TRBV6-6	TRBJ2-2	TGTGCCAGCTCCTTGAACGGGCCAGTGGACACCGGGGAGCTGTTTTTT	CASSLNGPVDTGELFF
-	-	TRBV5-6	TRBJ1-2	TGTGCCAGCAGCTTGGGACGAGGAGATGGCTACACCTTC	CASSLGRGDGYTF
TRBD2	-	TRBV6-1	TRBJ2-1	TGTGCCAGCAGAACCAGCGGGAGCTCCTACAATGAGCAGTTCTTC	CASRTSGSSYNEQFF
-	-	TRBV29-1	TRBJ1-2	TGCAGCGTTGAAGTTGACGCAGGCTATGGCTACACCTTC	CSVEVDAGYGYTF
TRBD1	-	TRBV4-1	TRBJ2-1	TGCGCCAGCAGCCAAGCGGGACAGGTAGACAATGAGCAGTTCTTC	CASSQAGQVDNEQFF
-	once	TRBV4-1	TRBJ2-1	TGCGCCAGCAGCCAAGGGACAGCCAGCTCCTACAATGAGCAGTTCTTC	CASSQGTASSYNEQFF
TRBD2	few	TRBV28	TRBJ2-7	TGTGCCAGCAGTTTGGGCCTAGCGGGAGGGCCTAACCACGAGCAGTACTTC	CASSLGLAGGPNHEQYF
-	-	TRBV6-5	TRBJ1-5	TGTGCCAGCAGTTACAGGCAGGATAGCAATCAGCCCCAGCATTTT	CASSYRQDSNQPQHF
-	-	TRBV28	TRBJ2-5	TGTGCCAGCAGTCCCTTGGGGACGGAGACCCAGTACTTC	CASSPLGTETQYF
-	-	TRBV10-3	TRBJ2-7	TGTGCCATCAGGAGCGGGACAGACTACTACGAGCAGTACTTC	CAIRSGTDYYEQYF
-	-	TRBV7-8	TRBJ2-3	TGTGCCGGCAGCTTGCCCGAGCATGGGCAGTATTTT	CAGSLPEHGQYF
TRBD1	once	TRBV12-3/TRBV12-4	TRBJ1-5	TGTGCCAGCAGTCTTGGACAGGGAGAGGATCAGCCCCAGCATTTT	CASSLGQGEDQPQHF
-	-	TRBV5-6	TRBJ1-1	TGTGCCAGCAGCTTGGATGACTGGGCGGCTGAAGCTTTCTTT	CASSLDDWAAEAFF
-	-	TRBV5-6	TRBJ2-4	TGTGCCAGCAGCTTGGCCTCAAGACCTCGGAAAAACATTCAGTACTTC	CASSLASRPRKNIQYF
-	-	TRBV2	TRBJ2-1	TGTGCCAGCAGTGAAGCGTGGGGAATGGGTGAGCAGTTCTTC	CASSEAWGMGEQFF
-	-	TRBV15	TRBJ1-5	TGTGCCACCAGCAGAGATTTGGGCAATCAGCCCCAGCATTTT	CATSRDLGNQPQHF
-	-	TRBV7-9	TRBJ1-2	TGTGCCAGCAGCTTAGCCGGAGAGGGTGGTGGCTACACCTTC	CASSLAGEGGGYTF
TRBD2	-	TRBV27	TRBJ2-1	TGTGCCAGCAGTCCCGGGACTAGCGGGCGGGGTGAGCAGTTCTTC	CASSPGTSGRGEQFF
-	-	TRBV28	TRBJ2-7	TGTGCCAGCTGCCCAAGCGGGCCTTACGAGCAGTACTTC	CASCPSGPYEQYF
-	-	TRBV3-1	TRBJ2-3	TGTGCCAGCAGCCAAGGGGAGGTGTTGACAGATACGCAGTATTTT	CASSQGEVLTDTQYF
TRBD1	-	TRBV28	TRBJ2-7	TGTGCCAGCAGCCAAAAGGACAGGGCCTACGAGCAGTACTTC	CASSQKDRAYEQYF
TRBD1	once	TRBV10-3	TRBJ2-1	TGTGCCATCAGTTTAAAATCGGGACAGGGTAGCGATGAGCAGTTCTTC	CAISLKSGQGSDEQFF
-	-	TRBV4-1	TRBJ1-5	TGCGCCAGCAGCCAAGATCCCATCGCTAACAATCAGCCCCAGCATTTT	CASSQDPIANNQPQHF
-	-	TRBV5-1	TRBJ1-1	TGCGCCAGCAGCCCGGGGGACTTCATGAACACTGAAGCTTTCTTT	CASSPGDFMNTEAFF
TRBD2	-	TRBV5-1	TRBJ2-5	TGCGCCAGCAACCCCCTCCCGAGGTGGGAGGGCGTGAAAGAGACCCAGTACTTC	CASNPLPRWEGVKETQYF
TRBD1	-	TRBV29-1	TRBJ2-7	TGCAGCGTTGAACAATCCGGGACAGGAGCCTACGAGCAGTACTTC	CSVEQSGTGAYEQYF
TRBD1	-	TRBV2	TRBJ2-3	TGTGCCAGCAGCGAGGGGGCAGGGGCCTGGGGAGATACGCAGTATTTT	CASSEGAGAWGDTQYF
-	-	TRBV25-1	TRBJ1-1	TGTGCCAGCAGCGCCCCCGGAGAGGAGAGGACTGAAGCTTTCTTT	CASSAPGEERTEAFF
-	-	TRBV24-1	TRBJ2-3	TGTGCCACCAGTGATCCCAGATCCACAGATACGCAGTATTTT	CATSDPRSTDTQYF
-	-	TRBV11-2	TRBJ1-1	TGTGCCAGCAGCTTACAGGGAATTGGCACTGAAGCTTTCTTT	CASSLQGIGTEAFF
-	-	TRBV28	TRBJ2-7	TGTGCCACCGAACCGGTGGGCTTTTCCCTTTCCTACGAGCAGTACTTC	CATEPVGFSLSYEQYF
-	-	TRBV13	TRBJ1-1	TGTGCCATCTTTCCGGGACGGATGAACACTGAAGCTTTCTTT	CAIFPGRMNTEAFF
-	-	TRBV20-1	TRBJ2-7	TGCAGTGCTAGGGAGTCCTCCTACGAGCAGTACTTC	CSARESSYEQYF
-	-	TRBV5-1	TRBJ1-2	TGCGCCAGCAGCGTAGAAAACAGCTATGGCTACACCTTC	CASSVENSYGYTF
TRBD1	-	TRBV30	TRBJ2-7	TGTGCCTGGAGTCCGTGGGACAGGGGGTACTACGAGCAGTACTTC	CAWSPWDRGYYEQYF
-	-	TRBV4-1	TRBJ2-1	TGCGCCAGCAGCCAAGGCCCGGACTTCCCGAGCTCCTACAATGAGCAGTTCTTC	CASSQGPDFPSSYNEQFF
-	-	TRBV27	TRBJ1-1	TGTGCCAGCACGGGAGGAGCGAACACTGAAGCTTTCTTT	CASTGGANTEAFF
TRBD1	-	TRBV7-2	TRBJ2-2	TGTGCCAGCAGCCCGAGCGCCGGGACAGGGGGATCCGGGGAGCTGTTTTTT	CASSPSAGTGGSGELFF
-	-	TRBV27	TRBJ1-1	TGTGCCAGCAGGCACCGAATGTGGGAGGACACTGAAGCTTTCTTT	CASRHRMWEDTEAFF
TRBD2	-	TRBV10-3	TRBJ2-1	TGTGCCACCCGAGGGAGCCAGCGGGAGCGGTATGAGCAGTTCTTC	CATRGSQRERYEQFF
-	-	TRBV5-1	TRBJ2-2	TGCGCCAGCAGCTTTAGCGGACTTGACACCGGGGAGCTCTTTTTT	CASSFSGLDTGELFF
-	-	TRBV4-1	TRBJ2-7	TGCGCCAGCAGCCAAGATCCGGGAGTAAGCTCCTACGAGCAGTACTTC	CASSQDPGVSSYEQYF
-	few	TRBV11-2	TRBJ1-5	TGTGCCAGCAGCTTAGATCTAGATCAGCCCCAGCATTTT	CASSLDLDQPQHF
-	-	TRBV27	TRBJ1-6	TGTGCCAGCAGCTCCGGGGGGCCCCTCCACTTT	CASSSGGPLHF
TRBD1	-	TRBV19	TRBJ1-3	TGTGCCAGTAGTATACCGGGACAGGGGGACGGAAACACCATATATTTT	CASSIPGQGDGNTIYF
-	-	TRBV5-1	TRBJ2-2	TGCGCCAGCAGCCCGGACAGGGAGGGCACCGGGGAGCTGTTTTTT	CASSPDREGTGELFF
TRBD2	-	TRBV7-2	TRBJ2-3	TGTGCCAGCAGCCCTTGGACTAGCGGGGGGGCGCATACGCAGTATTTT	CASSPWTSGGAHTQYF
TRBD1	-	TRBV13	TRBJ2-2	TGTGCCAGCAGCTCCCAGGACAGGGGGAACACCGGGGAGCTGTTTTTT	CASSSQDRGNTGELFF
-	-	TRBV19	TRBJ2-7	TGTGCCACTCGGGACAACTCCTACGAGCAGTACTTC	CATRDNSYEQYF
-	-	TRBV4-1	TRBJ1-1	TGCGCCAGCAGCCAAGTCAACGGAGACACTCTTTTT	CASSQVNGDTLF
TRBD1	-	TRBV30	TRBJ2-7	TGTGCCTGGAGTTCGGGACAGGGAATGAACGAGCAGTACTTC	CAWSSGQGMNEQYF
-	few	TRBV5-1	TRBJ2-7	TGCGCCAGCAGCTTGGGGGACGGAACACCAATGGGGGACGAGCAGTACTTC	CASSLGDGTPMGDEQYF
-	once	TRBV30	TRBJ2-2	TGTGCCTGGAATGGACCGAGCACGAACACCGGGGAGCTGTTTTTT	CAWNGPSTNTGELFF
-	-	TRBV27	TRBJ2-2	TGTGCCAGCAGTCCAATGACAGTTCACCCATCGAACACCGGGGAGCTGTTTTTT	CASSPMTVHPSNTGELFF
-	-	TRBV27	TRBJ2-2	TGTGCCAGCAGTCGACTATCAAGCCAGGAGCTGTTTTTT	CASSRLSSQELFF
-	once	TRBV7-8	TRBJ2-1	TGTGCCAGCAGCTCCGCCGAGGGGAGTGAGCAGTTCTTC	CASSSAEGSEQFF
-	-	TRBV15	TRBJ2-4	TGTGCCACCAGCGAGACGAAAACAGTAAACATTCAGTACTTC	CATSETKTVNIQYF